The 19 T cell receptor beta chains listed next were all sequenced from one sample in a study of blood T cell repertoires in COVID-19. Clones were read by immunoSEQ multiplex PCR, and TCRdb kept only the in-frame ones, dropping some. The table has tens of thousands of clones, over 80% seen once. Sequenced: peripheral blood. The receptors originated from a man aged 50 to 60 with active COVID-19.

This chain joins TRBV6-5 and TRBJ1-5; 7 nucleotides align to TRBD1. The CDR3 has 15 residues. Germline V CDR1 and CDR2: MNHEY, SVGAGI. After removal of 4 bases from V and 5 bases from J, the junction contained 8 bases not matched to a gene. CDR3 sequence reads: CASSSPGQPDQPQHF. For the CDR3, the DNA is TGTGCCAGCAGTTCTCCGGGACAGCCGGATCAGCCCCAGCATTTT.

The genes are TRBV24-1 and TRBJ2-1; TRBD2 matches 14 bases. CDR1 and CDR2 (germline): KGHDR, SFDVKD. The CDR3 contains 16 residues. V lost 6 bases, J lost 7 bases, and 7 bases stayed unmatched. The CDR3 bases are TGTGCCACCAGTACCCCTTGGACTAGCGGGGGGAATGAGCAGTTCTTC. It encodes CATSTPWTSGGNEQFF.

The chain recombines TRBV19 with TRBJ1-2; 8 positions match TRBD1. Germline V CDR1 and CDR2: LNHDA, SQIVND (reference sequence). The CDR3 is 13 residues long. J was trimmed by 4 bases and V by 6 bases; bases with no gene match: 4. The CDR3 nucleotides are TGTGCCAGTAGCGGGGACAGGCGCTATGGCTACACCTTC. Protein product: CASSGDRRYGYTF.

This clone was seen only once. The CDR3 sequence: CASSFLSGTDTQYF. The CDR3 region has the DNA TGTGCCAGCAGTTTCCTTTCGGGGACAGATACGCAGTATTTT. The rearrangement links TRBV28 to TRBJ2-3; tentatively, D is TRBD2 (5 bases). Trimming pared 3 bases from V and 3 bases from J, leaving 10 bases between. CDR3 length: 14 amino acids. The V gene's germline CDR1 is MDHEN and CDR2 SYDVKM.

The chain has TRBV23-1 and TRBJ1-6, with unresolved D. TRBV23-1 belongs to the ORF category, with a function that is uncertain. The CDR3 contains 13 residues. V was clipped by 11 bases and J by 3 bases, with 11 bases between them. The CDR3 region has the DNA TGCGCCTGTCAGGTATTCTATAATTCACCCCTCCACTTT. Translated, it gives CACQVFYNSPLHF.

This chain joins TRBV19 and TRBJ2-1; tentatively, D is TRBD1 (7 bases). V lost 7 bases and J 8 bases, leaving 18 bases between the germline ends. Germline V gene lookup returns CDR1 LNHDA and CDR2 SQIVND (reference sequence). The CDR3 is 14 residues long. The CDR3 protein is CASKKTGRMDEQFF. CDR3 coding DNA: TGTGCCAGTAAAAAGACAGGGAGGATGGATGAGCAGTTCTTC. The full variable domain, completed using reference TRBV19 and TRBJ2-1, is DGGITQSPKYLFRKEGQNVTLSCEQNLNHDAMYWYRQDPGQGLRLIYYSQIVNDFQKGDIAEGYSVSREKKESFPLTVTSAQKNPTAFYLCASKKTGRMDEQFFGPGTRLTVL.

The CDR3 protein is CASSQALAEPYEQYF. In nucleotides, the CDR3 is TGTGCCAGCAGCCAAGCCCTAGCGGAACCCTACGAGCAGTACTTC. The J gene is TRBJ2-7, the V gene TRBV4-2; TRBD2 matches at 7 bases. The CDR3 contains 15 residues. Unmatched junction bases numbered 5, after V lost 1 base and J lost 2 bases. Germline loops: CDR1 LGHNA, CDR2 YNFKEQ.

The genes are TRBV7-6 and TRBJ2-1; D may be TRBD2 (5 bases). V was trimmed by 2 bases and J by 1 base, leaving 9 bases between them. The CDR3 loop spans 15 amino acids. CDR1 SGHVS and CDR2 FNYEAQ come from the germline V gene. DNA for the CDR3: TGTGCCAGCAGCTTATATCGGGGTTCCTACAATGAGCAGTTCTTC. It translates to CASSLYRGSYNEQFF.

The chain carries TRBV24-1 and TRBJ2-7, with no clear D. Looked up from germline, CDR1 is KGHDR and CDR2 is SFDVKD. CDR3 length: 11 residues. V lost 3 bases and J 5 bases, leaving 4 bases between the germline ends. CDR3 residues: CATSDRDEQYF. CDR3 nucleotide sequence: TGTGCCACCAGTGATCGGGACGAGCAGTACTTC.

The chain is built from TRBV19 and TRBJ2-2, with 9 bases that match TRBD2. The CDR3 totals 20 residues. Germline loops: CDR1 LNHDA, CDR2 SQIVND (reference sequence). Trimming at V came to 3 bases and at J to 1 base, leaving 15 bases not matched to a gene. The CDR3 DNA is TGTGCCAGTAGTATTTCACTCGGGCTAGCGGGGACCTTGAACACCGGGGAGCTGTTTTTT. It codes for CASSISLGLAGTLNTGELFF.

The sample holds one count of this clone. V gene TRBV18 combines with J gene TRBJ1-1, with TRBD1 as a possible D gene (6 bases). This CDR3 is 16 amino acids long. Germline V gives CDR1 KGHSH, CDR2 LQKENI. V gave up 2 bases and J gave up 5 bases, with 18 bases separating them. CDR3 sequence: CASSPGEVGGRTEAFF. In nucleotides, the CDR3 is TGTGCCAGCTCACCAGGTGAGGTAGGGGGTCGGACTGAAGCTTTCTTT.

The V call is TRBV5-4, the J call TRBJ2-7; 11 positions match TRBD2. J lost 1 base, V lost 1 base, and 1 base had no gene match. Germline-derived CDR1 and CDR2 are SGHNT and YYREEE (reference sequence). The CDR3 runs 15 residues. The CDR3 spells CASSLTSGSSYEQYF. The CDR3 DNA reads as TGTGCCAGCAGCTTGACTAGCGGGAGTTCCTACGAGCAGTACTTC.

The chain links TRBV10-3 to TRBJ1-6; TRBD1 matches at 9 bases. The junction had 7 bases not matched to a gene; V was cut back by 5 bases and J by 5 bases. CDR3 size: 16 residues. Germline V gene data show CDR1 as ENHRY and CDR2 as SYGVKD. CDR3 nucleotide sequence: TGTGCCATCAGTCGGGACAGGGTGGGGGATAATTCACCCCTCCACTTT. This codes for CAISRDRVGDNSPLHF.

This clone was observed a handful of times. CDR3 in DNA: TGTGCCAGTAGTAAGAACAGCGGGAGTTCTTCCGGGGAGCTGTTTTTT. Translation: CASSKNSGSSSGELFF. The rearrangement uses TRBV19 and TRBJ2-2, with 8 nucleotides matching TRBD2. V gave up 4 bases and J gave up 6 bases; unmatched junction bases: 10. This CDR3 contains 16 residues. The V gene's germline CDR1 is LNHDA and CDR2 SQIVND (reference sequence).

The chain carries TRBV30 and TRBJ1-6; 7 bases agree with TRBD1. This CDR3 is 15 amino acids long. The V segment lost 8 bases and the J segment 6 bases; nucleotides outside the gene matches: 13. The germline V gene encodes CDR1 GTSNPN and CDR2 SVGIG (reference sequence). Written as DNA, the CDR3 is TGTGCCACTCAAACTGAGGGGGCGAGTAATTCACCCCTCCACTTT. This translates into CATQTEGASNSPLHF.

The chain's CDR3 is CASSQEEGSSSGANVLTF. CDR3 coding DNA: TGCGCCAGCAGCCAAGAGGAGGGATCGAGCTCTGGGGCCAACGTCCTGACTTTC. The chain employs TRBV4-3 and TRBJ2-6, with a possible D match to TRBD2 (6 bases). V was shortened by 0 bases and J by 0 bases, with 12 bases between the two germline ends. The length of the CDR3 is 18 residues. Germline CDR1 and CDR2: LGHNA and YSLEER.

The chain combines TRBV2 with TRBJ2-5; D gene ambiguous. Germline V gene lookup returns CDR1 SNHLY and CDR2 FYNNEI. This CDR3 is built from 13 residues. V lost 4 bases, J lost 4 bases, and 10 bases lay in between. Here the CDR3 reads CASSASFLETQYF. CDR3 bases: TGTGCCAGCAGTGCGTCTTTTCTAGAGACCCAGTACTTC.

This chain connects TRBV11-3 to TRBJ2-7; tentatively, D is TRBD1 (5 bases). The CDR3 spans 14 residues. Deletions cut 7 bases from V and 2 bases from J, with 15 bases between. CDR1 and CDR2 from the germline V gene are SGHNT and YENEEA. The DNA for the CDR3 is TGTGCCAGCACCGGCCCGGACACCGCCTACGAGCAGTACTTC. Translating gives CASTGPDTAYEQYF.

The chain's CDR3 is CSVRRTVTDTQYF. The CDR3, as DNA: TGCAGCGTTAGAAGGACAGTCACAGATACGCAGTATTTT. This chain connects TRBV29-1 to TRBJ2-3, with a tentative D call TRBD1 (6 bases). The germline V gene has CDR1 SQVTM and CDR2 ANQGSEA. CDR3 length equals 13 residues. Trimming removed 5 bases at V and 2 bases at J, with 11 bases between.